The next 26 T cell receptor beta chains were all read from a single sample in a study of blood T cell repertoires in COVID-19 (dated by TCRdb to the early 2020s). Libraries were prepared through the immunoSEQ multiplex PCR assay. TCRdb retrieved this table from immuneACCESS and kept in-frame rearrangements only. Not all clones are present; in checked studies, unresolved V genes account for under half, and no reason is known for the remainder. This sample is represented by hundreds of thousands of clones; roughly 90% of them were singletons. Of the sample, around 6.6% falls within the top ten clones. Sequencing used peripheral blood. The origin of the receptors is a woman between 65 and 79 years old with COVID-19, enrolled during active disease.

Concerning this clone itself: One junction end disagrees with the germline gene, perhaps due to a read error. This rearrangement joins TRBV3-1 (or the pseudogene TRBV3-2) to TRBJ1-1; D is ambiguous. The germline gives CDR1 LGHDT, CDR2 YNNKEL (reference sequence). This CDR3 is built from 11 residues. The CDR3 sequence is CASSHQTGAFF. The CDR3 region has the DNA TGTGCCAGCAGCCACCAGACTGGAGCTTTCTTT.

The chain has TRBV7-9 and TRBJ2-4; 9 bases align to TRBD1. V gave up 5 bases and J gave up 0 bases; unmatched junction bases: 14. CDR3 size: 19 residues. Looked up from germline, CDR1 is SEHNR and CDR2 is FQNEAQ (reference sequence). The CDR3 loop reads CASSPRDRALILAKNIQYF. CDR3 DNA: TGTGCCAGCAGCCCCCGGGACAGGGCCCTTATACTAGCCAAAAACATTCAGTACTTC.

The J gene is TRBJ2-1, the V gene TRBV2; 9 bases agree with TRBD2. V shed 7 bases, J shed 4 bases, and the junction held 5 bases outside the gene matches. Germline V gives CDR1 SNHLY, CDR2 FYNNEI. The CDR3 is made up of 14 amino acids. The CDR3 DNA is TGTGCCAGCACGCCCGGACTAGCGTACAATGAGCAGTTCTTC. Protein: CASTPGLAYNEQFF.

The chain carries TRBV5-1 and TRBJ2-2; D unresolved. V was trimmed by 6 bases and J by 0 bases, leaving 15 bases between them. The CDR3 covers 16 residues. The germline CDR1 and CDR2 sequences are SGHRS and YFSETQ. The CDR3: CASTDSTETNTGELFF. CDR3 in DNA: TGCGCCAGCACCGACTCCACCGAAACGAACACCGGGGAGCTGTTTTTT.

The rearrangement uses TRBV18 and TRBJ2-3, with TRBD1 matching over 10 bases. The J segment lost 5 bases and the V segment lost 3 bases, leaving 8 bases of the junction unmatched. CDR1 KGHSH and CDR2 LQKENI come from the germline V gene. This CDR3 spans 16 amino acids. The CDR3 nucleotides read TGTGCCAGCTCACCCTGGACAGGGGGGTCTGAAGATACGCAGTATTTT. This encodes CASSPWTGGSEDTQYF.

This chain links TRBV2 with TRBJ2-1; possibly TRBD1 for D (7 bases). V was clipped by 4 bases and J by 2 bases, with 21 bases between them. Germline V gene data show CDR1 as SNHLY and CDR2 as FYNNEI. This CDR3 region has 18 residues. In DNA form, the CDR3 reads TGTGCCAGCAGTGGATCGATGACCGCAGGGGGGCCCTACAATGAGCAGTTCTTC. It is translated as CASSGSMTAGGPYNEQFF.

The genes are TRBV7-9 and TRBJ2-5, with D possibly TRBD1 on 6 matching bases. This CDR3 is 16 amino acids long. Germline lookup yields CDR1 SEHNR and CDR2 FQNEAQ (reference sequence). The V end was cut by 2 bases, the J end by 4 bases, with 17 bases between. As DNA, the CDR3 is TGTGCCAGCAGCTTACTTACAGGGAGTGTCAGAGAGACCCAGTACTTC. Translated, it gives CASSLLTGSVRETQYF. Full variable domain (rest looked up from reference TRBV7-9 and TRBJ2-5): DTGVSQNPRHKITKRGQNVTFRCDPISEHNRLYWYRQTLGQGPEFLTYFQNEAQLEKSRLLSDRFSAERPKGSFSTLEIQRTEQGDSAMYLCASSLLTGSVRETQYFGPGTRLLVL.

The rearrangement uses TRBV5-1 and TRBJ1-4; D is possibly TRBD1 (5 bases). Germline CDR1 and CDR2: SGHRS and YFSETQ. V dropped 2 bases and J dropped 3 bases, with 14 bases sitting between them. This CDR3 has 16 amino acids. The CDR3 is CASSFSGLVSNEKLFF. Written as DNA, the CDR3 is TGCGCCAGCAGCTTTTCAGGGCTTGTTTCTAATGAAAAACTGTTTTTT.

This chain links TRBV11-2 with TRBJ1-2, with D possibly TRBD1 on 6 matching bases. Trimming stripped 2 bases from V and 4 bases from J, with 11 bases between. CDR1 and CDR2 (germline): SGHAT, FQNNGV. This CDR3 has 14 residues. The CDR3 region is CASSLMEQGYGYTF. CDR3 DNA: TGTGCCAGCAGCTTAATGGAACAGGGCTATGGCTACACCTTC.

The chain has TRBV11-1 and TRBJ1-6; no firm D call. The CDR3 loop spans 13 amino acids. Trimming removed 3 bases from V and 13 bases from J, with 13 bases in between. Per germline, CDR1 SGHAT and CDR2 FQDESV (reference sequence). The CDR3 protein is CASSFASEYPLHF. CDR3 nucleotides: TGTGCCAGCAGCTTTGCTTCGGAGTATCCCCTCCACTTT.

CDR3 in amino acids: CASSVGPSGRNEQFF. CDR3 bases: TGTGCCAGCAGCGTAGGGCCTAGCGGGCGCAATGAGCAGTTCTTC. The chain recombines TRBV9 with TRBJ2-1, with 8 bases aligning to TRBD2. This CDR3 region has 15 residues. From germline, CDR1 is SGDLS and CDR2 YYNGEE. V shed 0 bases, J shed 6 bases, and the junction held 5 bases outside the gene matches.

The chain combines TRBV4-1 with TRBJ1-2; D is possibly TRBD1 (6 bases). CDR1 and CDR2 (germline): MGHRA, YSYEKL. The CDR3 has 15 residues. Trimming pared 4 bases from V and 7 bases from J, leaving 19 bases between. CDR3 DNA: TGCGCCAGCAGCCCCATCGATACAGGGTTGTTTGGCTACACCTTC. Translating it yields CASSPIDTGLFGYTF.

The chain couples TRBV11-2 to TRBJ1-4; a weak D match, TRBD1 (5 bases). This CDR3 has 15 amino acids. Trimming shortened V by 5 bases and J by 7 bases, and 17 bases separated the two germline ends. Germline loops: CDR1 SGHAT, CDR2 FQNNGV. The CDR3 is CASSPLKGVLEKLFF. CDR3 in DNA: TGTGCCAGCAGCCCCCTCAAAGGGGTCCTTGAAAAACTGTTTTTT.

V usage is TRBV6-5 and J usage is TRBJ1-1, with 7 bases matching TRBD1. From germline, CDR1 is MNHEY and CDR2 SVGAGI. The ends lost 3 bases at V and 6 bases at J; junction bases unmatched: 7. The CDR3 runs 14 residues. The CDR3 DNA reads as TGTGCCAGCAGTTATGACAGGGTTAGTCCTGAAGCTTTCTTT. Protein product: CASSYDRVSPEAFF.

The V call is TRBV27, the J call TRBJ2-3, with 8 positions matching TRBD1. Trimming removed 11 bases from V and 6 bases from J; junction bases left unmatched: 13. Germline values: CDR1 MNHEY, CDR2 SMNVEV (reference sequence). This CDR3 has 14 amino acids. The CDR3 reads CAALLSGGRDTQYF. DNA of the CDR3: TGTGCCGCCCTCCTGTCAGGGGGCCGGGATACGCAGTATTTT.

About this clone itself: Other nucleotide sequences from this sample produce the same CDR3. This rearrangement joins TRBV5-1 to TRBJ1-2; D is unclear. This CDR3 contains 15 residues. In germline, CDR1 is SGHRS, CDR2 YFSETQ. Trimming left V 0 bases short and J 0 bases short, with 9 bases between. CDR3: CASSLAAGTNYGYTF. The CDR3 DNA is TGCGCCAGCAGCTTGGCCGCGGGGACTAACTATGGCTACACCTTC.

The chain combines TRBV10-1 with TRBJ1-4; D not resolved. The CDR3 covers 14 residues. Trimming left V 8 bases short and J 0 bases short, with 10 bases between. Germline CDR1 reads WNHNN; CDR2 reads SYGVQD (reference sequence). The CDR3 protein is CASPPFATNEKLFF. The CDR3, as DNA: TGCGCCAGCCCTCCCTTTGCAACTAATGAAAAACTGTTTTTT.

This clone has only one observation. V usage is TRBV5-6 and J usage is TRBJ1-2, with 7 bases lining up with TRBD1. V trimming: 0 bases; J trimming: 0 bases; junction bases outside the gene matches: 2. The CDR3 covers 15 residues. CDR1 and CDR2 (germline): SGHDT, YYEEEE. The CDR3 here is CASSLGDSPNYGYTF. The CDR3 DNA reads TGTGCCAGCAGCTTGGGGGACAGTCCTAACTATGGCTACACCTTC.

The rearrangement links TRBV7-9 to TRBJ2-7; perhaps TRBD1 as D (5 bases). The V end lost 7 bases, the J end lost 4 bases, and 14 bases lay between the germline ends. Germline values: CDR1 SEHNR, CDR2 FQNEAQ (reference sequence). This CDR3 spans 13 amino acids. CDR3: CASNNWGHYEQYF. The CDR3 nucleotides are TGTGCCAGCAACAACTGGGGCCATTACGAGCAGTACTTC.

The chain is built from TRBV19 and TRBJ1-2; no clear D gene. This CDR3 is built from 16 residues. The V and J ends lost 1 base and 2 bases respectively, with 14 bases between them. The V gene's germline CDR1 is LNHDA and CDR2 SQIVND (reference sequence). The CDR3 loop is CASSIGRGKWNYGYTF. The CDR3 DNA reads TGTGCCAGTAGTATAGGTCGAGGGAAGTGGAACTATGGCTACACCTTC.

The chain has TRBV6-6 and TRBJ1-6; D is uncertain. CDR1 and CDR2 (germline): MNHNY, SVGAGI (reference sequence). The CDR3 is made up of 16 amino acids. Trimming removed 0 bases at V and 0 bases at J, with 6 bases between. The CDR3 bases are TGTGCCAGCAGTTACTCCCCGAGCTCCTATAATTCACCCCTCCACTTT. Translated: CASSYSPSSYNSPLHF.

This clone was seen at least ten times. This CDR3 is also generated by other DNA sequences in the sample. Here the CDR3 DNA reads TGTGCCACCAGTGATTCGGGGGGCGGGAACACTGAAGCTTTCTTT. Protein sequence: CATSDSGGGNTEAFF. The rearrangement uses TRBV24-1 and TRBJ1-1; a possible D gene is TRBD1 (6 bases). CDR1 KGHDR and CDR2 SFDVKD come from the germline V gene. The ends were cut back, 2 bases at V and 1 base at J, with 10 bases in the middle. This CDR3 has 15 residues.

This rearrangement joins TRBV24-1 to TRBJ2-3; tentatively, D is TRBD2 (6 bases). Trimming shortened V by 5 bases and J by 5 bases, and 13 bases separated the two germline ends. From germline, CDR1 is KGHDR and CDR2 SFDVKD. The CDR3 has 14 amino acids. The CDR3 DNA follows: TGTGCCACCAGTGGGGGGGTATTACTAGATACGCAGTATTTT. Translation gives CATSGGVLLDTQYF.

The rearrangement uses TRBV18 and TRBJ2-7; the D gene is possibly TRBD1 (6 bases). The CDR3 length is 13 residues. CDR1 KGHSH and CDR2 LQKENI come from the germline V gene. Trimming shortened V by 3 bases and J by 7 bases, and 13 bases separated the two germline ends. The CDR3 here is CASSPGQPWEQYF. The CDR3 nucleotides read TGTGCCAGCTCACCGGGACAACCCTGGGAGCAGTACTTC.

Here the CDR3 reads CATSGTSAETQYF. The CDR3 DNA reads TGTGCCACCAGCGGAACGTCAGCGGAGACCCAGTACTTC. J is TRBJ2-5 and V is TRBV24-1, with D hard to call. Trimming took off 7 bases at V and 5 bases at J, with 13 bases between the two ends. The germline CDR1 and CDR2 sequences are KGHDR and SFDVKD. The CDR3 is 13 residues long.

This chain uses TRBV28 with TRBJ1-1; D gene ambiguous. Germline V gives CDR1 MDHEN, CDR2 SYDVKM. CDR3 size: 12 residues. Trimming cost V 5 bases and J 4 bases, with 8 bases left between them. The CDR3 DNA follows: TGTGCCAGCAGTCCTGCAGGCACTGAAGCTTTCTTT. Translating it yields CASSPAGTEAFF.